These 26 T cell receptor beta chains came from one sample sequenced in a study of Graves' ophthalmopathy and Graves' hyperthyroidism. Using RNA transcripts, the TCR beta CDR3 regions were amplified. First-round RT-PCR with HTBI primers preceded a second-round multiplex PCR. One entry per CDR3 protein, called by TCRdb with MiXCR from the multiplex PCR reads. The repertoire has 300,000 to 400,000 distinct CDR3 sequences, roughly 15% of them found once; the top ten carry 2% to 2.5%. Sequenced material: peripheral blood. The receptor source for this set is an adult woman with stable Graves' hyperthyroidism.

With respect to this clonotype: Being one base from a much bigger clone, this may be a read error. The gene calls are TRBV28 and TRBJ2-7; D is uncertain. The CDR3 runs 14 residues. The ends were cut back, 0 bases at V and 0 bases at J, with 6 bases in the middle. Germline V gene sequence: CDR1 MDHEN, CDR2 SYDVKM. The CDR3 sequence: CASSLWLGSYEQYV. The CDR3 DNA is TGTGCCAGCAGTTTATGGCTAGGCTCCTACGAGCAGTACGTC.

This clonotype has ten or more counts. This chain links TRBV11-2 with TRBJ2-7; D is uncertain. Trimming stripped 0 bases from V and 0 bases from J, with 9 bases between. This CDR3 is 15 amino acids long. The germline V gene has CDR1 SGHAT and CDR2 FQNNGV. The CDR3 protein is CASSLELGSSYEQYF. The DNA of the CDR3 is TGTGCCAGCAGCTTAGAGCTCGGAAGCTCCTACGAGCAGTACTTC. The full variable domain, completed using reference TRBV11-2 and TRBJ2-7, is EAGVAQSPRYKIIEKRQSVAFWCNPISGHATLYWYQQILGQGPKLLIQFQNNGVVDDSQLPKDRFSAERLKGVDSTLKIQPAKLEDSAVYLCASSLELGSSYEQYFGPGTRLTVT.

This clonotype was recorded many times. A much larger clone sits a single nucleotide away, making a read error possible. The V call is TRBV28, the J call TRBJ1-6, with D tentatively TRBD1 (5 bases). Per germline, CDR1 MDHEN and CDR2 SYDVKM. V was clipped by 3 bases and J by 11 bases, with 14 bases between them. This CDR3 comprises 14 residues. Here the CDR3 reads CASSFKGFNPPLHF. CDR3 DNA sequence: TGTGCCAGCAGTTTTAAGGGGTTCAATCCACCCCTCCACTTT.

This clonotype came up many times. The chain links TRBV29-1 to TRBJ2-7, with D perhaps being TRBD1 or TRBD2 (5 bases each). Trimming removed 4 bases from V and 6 bases from J, with 13 bases in between. CDR1 SQVTM and CDR2 ANQGSEA come from the germline V gene. The CDR3 has 12 amino acids. For the CDR3, the DNA is TGCAGCGTTGTAGCTTCGGGGCTCGAGCAGTACTTC. It translates to CSVVASGLEQYF.

This clonotype was seen repeatedly, ten times or more. The rearrangement links TRBV20-1 to TRBJ2-7, with unresolved D. The CDR3 is 14 residues long. Germline loops: CDR1 DFQATT, CDR2 SNEGSKA (reference sequence). Trimming shortened V by 1 base and J by 2 bases, and 12 bases separated the two germline ends. Written as DNA, the CDR3 is TGCAGTGCTAGAGCCGGGCGGCAGACCTACGAGCAGTACTTC. Its translation is CSARAGRQTYEQYF.

The CDR3 sequence is CASSQDRLATEAFF. Here the CDR3 DNA reads TGTGCCAGCAGCCAGGACAGGTTGGCCACTGAAGCTTTCTTT. The chain combines TRBV6-1 with TRBJ1-1, with 7 positions matching TRBD1. This CDR3 is built from 14 residues. After removal of 6 bases from V and 4 bases from J, the junction contained 8 bases not matched to a gene. Germline CDR1 and CDR2: MNHNS and SASEGT.

This clonotype was recorded many times. The chain recombines TRBV29-1 with TRBJ1-1; a possible D gene is TRBD1 (5 bases). The CDR3 is 13 residues long. The V and J ends lost 4 bases and 0 bases respectively, with 9 bases between them. CDR1 is SQVTM, CDR2 ANQGSEA, per germline. The CDR3 reads CSVGAGMNTEAFF. The CDR3 region has the DNA TGCAGCGTTGGGGCAGGGATGAACACTGAAGCTTTCTTT.

Many counts were recorded for this clonotype. The chain carries TRBV7-9 and TRBJ2-5; D uncertain. The CDR3 contains 15 residues. The germline gives CDR1 SEHNR, CDR2 FQNEAQ (reference sequence). V dropped 0 bases and J dropped 5 bases, with 13 bases sitting between them. CDR3: CASSLADGGVETQYF. The CDR3 nucleotides are TGTGCCAGCAGCTTAGCTGACGGTGGGGTGGAGACCCAGTACTTC.

This clonotype showed up many times. The gene calls are TRBV7-3 and TRBJ2-2; 8 bases align to TRBD1. The CDR3 has 16 residues. V shed 1 base, J shed 7 bases, and the junction held 8 bases outside the gene matches. The germline V gene encodes CDR1 SGHTA and CDR2 FQGTGA. The CDR3 protein is CASSLNSGGVNGELFF. The CDR3 DNA follows: TGTGCCAGCAGCTTAAATTCAGGGGGCGTTAACGGGGAGCTGTTTTTT.

This clonotype has only a few counts. The chain links TRBV20-1 to TRBJ1-6; 10 bases match TRBD1. The CDR3 length is 18 residues. Germline CDR1 reads DFQATT; CDR2 reads SNEGSKA (reference sequence). Losses at the gene ends were 6 bases for V and 3 bases for J; bases not matched to a gene: 14. The CDR3 coding sequence is TGCAGTGCGCCTACCGGGACAGGGGCCGCTAACTATAATTCACCCCTCCACTTT. Encoded protein: CSAPTGTGAANYNSPLHF.

The sample holds many counts of this clonotype. V usage is TRBV11-2 and J usage is TRBJ2-4; a possible D gene is TRBD2 (6 bases). The V gene lost 2 bases and the J gene lost 8 bases, with 16 bases spanning the gap. The germline V gene has CDR1 SGHAT and CDR2 FQNNGV. This CDR3 spans 15 amino acids. The CDR3: CASSLLRGGRYIQYF. The CDR3 nucleotides are TGTGCCAGCAGCTTATTGAGGGGAGGTCGTTACATTCAGTACTTC.

This clonotype was recorded a few times. The chain has TRBV4-1 and TRBJ1-5, with TRBD1 identical over 8 bases. From germline, CDR1 is MGHRA and CDR2 YSYEKL. V shed 3 bases and J 0 bases; nucleotides not matched to a gene: 13. The CDR3 contains 19 residues. The CDR3 DNA sequence: TGCGCCAGCAGCCACACCGTGGGGACAGGAAAGTATAGCAATCAGCCCCAGCATTTT. This codes for CASSHTVGTGKYSNQPQHF.

This clonotype occurred a few times. Sequence at one end of the junction differs from germline and may be a read error. CDR3 nucleotide sequence: TGCGCCAGCAGCCCGGCGGGAGGGCCCTACAATGAACAGTTCTTC. Its translation: CASSPAGGPYNEQFF. The rearrangement joins TRBV5-1 to TRBJ2-1, with TRBD2 matching 9 bases. Germline V gives CDR1 SGHRS, CDR2 YFSETQ. CDR3 length equals 15 residues.

The chain combines TRBV4-2 with TRBJ2-5, with a tentative D call TRBD2 (5 bases). The V gene's germline CDR1 is LGHNA and CDR2 YNFKEQ. CDR3 size: 15 residues. V lost 0 bases and J lost 4, with 12 bases in between. CDR3 protein: CASSQDGSERETQYF. CDR3 coding DNA: TGTGCCAGCAGCCAAGACGGTAGCGAGCGAGAGACCCAGTACTTC.

This clonotype was counted many times. The chain is built from TRBV25-1 and TRBJ1-6, with D perhaps matching TRBD1 (6 bases). This CDR3 is 14 amino acids long. Per the germline V gene, CDR1 is MGHDK and CDR2 is SYGVNS. Trimming shortened V by 6 bases and J by 7 bases, and 13 bases separated the two germline ends. The CDR3 loop is CASSLGQINSPLHF. CDR3 DNA: TGTGCCAGCAGCCTCGGACAGATAAATTCACCCCTCCACTTT.

This clonotype was found once. The V call is TRBV20-1, the J call TRBJ1-1, with 8 positions matching TRBD1. V gave up 2 bases and J gave up 0 bases; unmatched junction bases: 2. Germline lookup yields CDR1 DFQATT and CDR2 SNEGSKA (reference sequence). The CDR3 has 14 residues. The CDR3 sequence: CSARSGGMNTEAFF. In DNA form, the CDR3 reads TGCAGTGCTAGATCAGGGGGCATGAACACTGAAGCTTTCTTT.

The chain couples TRBV7-8 to TRBJ1-1, with D possibly matching TRBD1 (6 bases). The CDR3 extends over 15 amino acids. Germline assignment: CDR1 SGHVS and CDR2 FQNEAQ. V shed 3 bases and J shed 5 bases, with 16 bases lying between them. The CDR3 sequence: CASSFLKGGSTEAFF. DNA for the CDR3: TGTGCCAGCAGCTTCCTCAAGGGGGGTTCGACTGAAGCTTTCTTT.

This clonotype showed up many times. V gene TRBV28 combines with J gene TRBJ1-2; the match to TRBD1 covers 8 bases. The CDR3 covers 17 residues. The J segment lost 4 bases and the V segment lost 5 bases, leaving 15 bases of the junction unmatched. Looked up from germline, CDR1 is MDHEN and CDR2 is SYDVKM. The CDR3 DNA sequence: TGTGCCAGCAGTCGCCGGGACAGGCACTATACAGCCTATGGCTACACCTTC. This gives the protein CASSRRDRHYTAYGYTF.

As concerns this clonotype: Without the conserved terminal phenylalanine or tryptophan, this CDR3 likely stems from a read error. The V gene is TRBV28, the J gene TRBJ1-5; 10 bases are shared with TRBD1. Germline CDR1 and CDR2: MDHEN and SYDVKM. V shed 3 bases and J 4 bases; nucleotides not matched to a gene: 9. The CDR3 is 17 residues long. This chain's CDR3 is CASSLRPGTGENQPQHL. CDR3 in DNA: TGTGCCAGCAGTTTGAGACCCGGGACAGGGGAAAATCAGCCCCAGCATCTT.

This clonotype was observed many times. The V and J genes are TRBV2 and TRBJ1-1, with D possibly being TRBD1 (6 bases). Germline CDR1 and CDR2: SNHLY and FYNNEI. V lost 2 bases, J lost 0 bases, and 7 bases lay in between. CDR3 size: 14 residues. Here the CDR3 reads CASSEQGLNTEAFF. As DNA, the CDR3 is TGTGCCAGCAGTGAACAGGGGTTGAACACTGAAGCTTTCTTT.

Points on this clonotype: At one end, the junction sequence differs from germline, possibly due to a read error. V is TRBV18 and J is TRBJ2-7; 11 positions match TRBD2. The CDR3 runs to 15 residues. Germline values: CDR1 KGHSH, CDR2 LQKENI. The CDR3 is CASSPRTSGSREQYF. The CDR3 region has the DNA TGTGCCAGCTCGCCACGGACTAGCGGGTCTCGCGAGCAGTACTTC.

This clonotype has a count of ten or more. The chain combines TRBV6-5 with TRBJ2-7, with 13 bases fitting TRBD2. CDR1 MNHEY and CDR2 SVGAGI come from the germline V gene. V was pared by 6 bases and J by 6 bases, with 8 bases of the junction left unmatched. The CDR3 is made up of 15 amino acids. The CDR3 DNA reads as TGTGCCAGCAGGTTGACTAGCGGGAGGTGGGGCGAGCAGTACTTC. This translates into CASRLTSGRWGEQYF.

Ten or more counts support this clonotype. The rearrangement joins TRBV6-5 to TRBJ1-5; no definite D call. Germline loops: CDR1 MNHEY, CDR2 SVGAGI. The CDR3 is 15 amino acids. The V and J ends lost 0 bases and 4 bases respectively, with 10 bases between them. The DNA of the CDR3 is TGTGCCAGCAGTTACTCAAAGGGCGGTAATCAGCCCCAGCATTTT. Its translation is CASSYSKGGNQPQHF.

The chain employs TRBV12-3 or TRBV12-4 and TRBJ1-1, with D possibly matching TRBD1 (5 bases). The CDR3 consists of 11 residues. The V and J ends lost 7 bases and 7 bases respectively, with 10 bases between them. In DNA form, the CDR3 reads TGTGCCAGCATAGTGGGGGTTGAAGCTTTCTTT. It encodes CASIVGVEAFF.

This clonotype has a count of ten or more. The rearrangement links TRBV12-5 to TRBJ1-2, with a possible D match to TRBD1 (5 bases). Germline lookup yields CDR1 LGHNT and CDR2 FRNRAP. The CDR3 totals 14 residues. With 8 bases removed from V and 2 bases from J, the gap between germline ends came to 15 bases. DNA for the CDR3: TGTGCTAGTAAAATTTCAGGGCGGAACTATGGCTACACCTTC. It is translated as CASKISGRNYGYTF.

This clonotype came up many times. This rearrangement joins TRBV2 to TRBJ2-5, with unresolved D. Germline CDR1 is SNHLY and CDR2 is FYNNEI. Trimming removed 7 bases from V and 0 bases from J, with 3 bases in between. This CDR3 spans 11 amino acids. Written as DNA, the CDR3 is TGTGCCAGCAAGGACCAAGAGACCCAGTACTTC. The encoded protein is CASKDQETQYF.